One and the same sample provided the 19 T cell receptor beta chains below, sequenced in a study of type 1 regulatory T cells. Study observations and caveats: Compared with non-type 1 regulatory T cells, type 1 regulatory T cells showed a more restricted TCR repertoire.

Antigens for these TCRs are unknown. TCRdb re-derived calls from the reads in MiXCR, one entry per CDR3 protein. The sample shows about 69,000 distinct CDR3 sequences, 20% to 25% of them seen only once. The sequencing input was cultured type 1 regulatory T (Tr1) cells, either the whole culture or a sorted fraction (not recorded which). All receptors derive from a human donor in good health.

This chain links TRBV15 with TRBJ2-1; D is tentatively TRBD1 or TRBD2 (5 bases each). This CDR3 is 15 amino acids long. Trimming removed 1 base at V and 9 bases at J, with 16 bases between. The germline V gene encodes CDR1 LNHNV and CDR2 YYDKDF (reference sequence). Here the CDR3 reads CATSRGEGKVTEQFF. The CDR3, as DNA: TGTGCCACCAGCAGAGGAGAGGGGAAGGTTACTGAGCAGTTCTTC.

This clonotype was observed a few times. This chain links TRBV20-1 with TRBJ2-7, with TRBD1 as a possible D gene (6 bases). With 4 bases removed from V and 3 bases from J, the gap between germline ends came to 19 bases. The CDR3 is made up of 15 amino acids. Germline V gene sequence: CDR1 DFQATT, CDR2 SNEGSKA (reference sequence). The CDR3 loop is CSAKPLDRDYYEQYF. The DNA for the CDR3 is TGCAGTGCTAAGCCCTTGGACAGAGACTACTACGAGCAGTACTTC.

This clonotype has just a few counts. The V call is TRBV20-1, the J call TRBJ1-5; D call uncertain. The CDR3 totals 11 residues. Germline loops: CDR1 DFQATT, CDR2 SNEGSKA (reference sequence). V was trimmed by 6 bases and J by 7 bases, leaving 10 bases between them. The DNA for the CDR3 is TGCAGTGCCCGAGCCGGGCAGCCCCAGCATTTT. It specifies CSARAGQPQHF.

This clonotype has more than one count but fewer than ten. The chain couples TRBV6-6 to TRBJ2-3, with 7 positions matching TRBD2. Germline V gene sequence: CDR1 MNHNY, CDR2 SVGAGI (reference sequence). The V segment lost 5 bases and the J segment 4 bases; nucleotides outside the gene matches: 6. The CDR3 is made up of 14 amino acids. Here the CDR3 DNA reads TGTGCCAGCAGTGCCCCGGGAGGCCCAGATACGCAGTATTTT. Translated, it gives CASSAPGGPDTQYF.

This clonotype has more than one count but fewer than ten. This chain joins TRBV20-1 and TRBJ2-2; TRBD1 matches 8 bases. The CDR3 loop spans 15 amino acids. V gave up 1 base and J gave up 3 bases; unmatched junction bases: 4. Looked up from germline, CDR1 is DFQATT and CDR2 is SNEGSKA (reference sequence). The CDR3 DNA reads as TGCAGTGCTAGAGCAGGGGGCGCCGACACCGGGGAGCTGTTTTTT. Translating it yields CSARAGGADTGELFF.

This clonotype was observed at least ten times. The V call is TRBV20-1, the J call TRBJ2-5, with D unresolved. Deletions cut 2 bases from V and 2 bases from J, with 3 bases between. CDR3 length: 11 residues. The germline V gene encodes CDR1 DFQATT and CDR2 SNEGSKA (reference sequence). CDR3 coding DNA: TGCAGTGCTAGACCGCAAGAGACCCAGTACTTC. Amino acids: CSARPQETQYF.

V and J are TRBV29-1 and TRBJ2-7; maybe TRBD1 (6 bases). V was cut by 1 base and J by 5 bases, with 9 bases left in between. The germline V gene encodes CDR1 SQVTM and CDR2 ANQGSEA. This CDR3 comprises 12 residues. Here the CDR3 reads CSVEGNRDEQYF. CDR3 nucleotide sequence: TGCAGCGTTGAAGGTAACAGGGACGAGCAGTACTTC.

This clonotype was picked up a small number of times. The rearrangement joins TRBV5-1 to TRBJ1-1, with 8 bases fitting TRBD1. This CDR3 has 13 amino acids. Germline CDR1 SGHRS, CDR2 YFSETQ. V lost 4 bases and J lost 7; bases outside the gene matches: 6. CDR3 sequence (DNA): TGCGCCAGCAGCGACCGGACAGGGAGTGAAGCTTTCTTT. Translation: CASSDRTGSEAFF.

A few counts support this clonotype. The chain is built from TRBV10-3 and TRBJ2-5, with 8 bases aligning to TRBD2. This CDR3 contains 15 residues. Germline CDR1 is ENHRY and CDR2 is SYGVKD. Trimming cost V 2 bases and J 2 bases; bases outside gene matches: 4. DNA for the CDR3: TGTGCCATCAGTGAGCAGAGCGGGAGACAAGAGACCCAGTACTTC. Its translation is CAISEQSGRQETQYF.

The chain couples TRBV11-2 to TRBJ2-3; D not certain. CDR3 length equals 15 residues. Per the germline V gene, CDR1 is SGHAT and CDR2 is FQNNGV. Deletions cut 2 bases from V and 2 bases from J, with 11 bases between. The CDR3 protein is CASSLLLSFTDTQYF. CDR3 in DNA: TGTGCCAGCAGCTTATTGCTCAGCTTCACAGATACGCAGTATTTT.

This chain links TRBV5-1 with TRBJ2-5; 9 nucleotides line up with TRBD1. Germline trimming cut 3 bases from V and 6 bases from J; bases unmatched to any gene: 3. Germline V gene data show CDR1 as SGHRS and CDR2 as YFSETQ. The CDR3 length is 13 residues. Here the CDR3 DNA reads TGCGCCAGCAGCTCTGGACAGGGGAAGACCCAGTACTTC. Protein product: CASSSGQGKTQYF.

The chain employs TRBV5-5 and TRBJ1-6; D is perhaps TRBD1 (6 bases). CDR3 length equals 15 residues. Trimming stripped 3 bases from V and 3 bases from J, with 10 bases between. Germline assignment: CDR1 SGHKS and CDR2 YYEKEE (reference sequence). CDR3 in DNA: TGTGCCAGCAGCTCCGTCAGGGGCTATAATTCACCCCTCCACTTT. The encoded protein is CASSSVRGYNSPLHF.

This clonotype was observed a handful of times. The chain joins TRBV5-1 to TRBJ1-1; D possibly corresponds to TRBD1 (6 bases). V lost 4 bases and J 7 bases, leaving 14 bases between the germline ends. CDR1 is SGHRS and CDR2 is YFSETQ in the germline V gene. This CDR3 is 13 amino acids long. CDR3 in amino acids: CASSTGQNNEAFF. Here the CDR3 DNA reads TGCGCCAGCAGCACTGGACAGAATAATGAAGCTTTCTTT.

The DNA of the CDR3 is TGTGCCACCAGCAGAGATCGAACGTCGGAGACCCAGTACTTC. This encodes CATSRDRTSETQYF. The rearrangement links TRBV15 to TRBJ2-5; the D is unclear. Between the trimmed V and J ends, which lost 0 bases and 5 bases, there was a span of 10 bases. CDR1 LNHNV and CDR2 YYDKDF come from the germline V gene (reference sequence). CDR3 length equals 14 residues.

This clonotype is classed as medium-sized. V and J are TRBV20-1 and TRBJ1-5, with D possibly TRBD1 on 6 matching bases. The CDR3 is 15 residues long. V was clipped by 2 bases and J by 1 base, with 12 bases between them. Germline assignment: CDR1 DFQATT and CDR2 SNEGSKA (reference sequence). For the CDR3, the DNA is TGCAGTGCTAGATCGGGGGGCGGGAGCAATCAGCCCCAGCATTTT. This translates into CSARSGGGSNQPQHF.

J is TRBJ2-1 and V is TRBV5-6; D is perhaps TRBD1 or TRBD2 (6 bases each). Germline CDR1 SGHDT, CDR2 YYEEEE. Trimming removed 7 bases from V and 8 bases from J, with 13 bases in between. The CDR3 spans 12 residues. CDR3 in amino acids: CASHFGGDEQFF. DNA for the CDR3: TGTGCCAGCCATTTCGGGGGCGATGAGCAGTTCTTC.

In this sample, this clonotype turned up many times. The chain joins TRBV27 to TRBJ1-2; no firm D call. With 0 bases removed from V and 4 bases from J, the gap between germline ends came to 9 bases. The CDR3 contains 14 residues. Germline loops: CDR1 MNHEY, CDR2 SMNVEV (reference sequence). CDR3 protein: CASSLSAWSYGYTF. As DNA, the CDR3 is TGTGCCAGCAGTTTATCGGCGTGGAGCTATGGCTACACCTTC.

This clonotype was counted only a few times. The chain carries TRBV3-1 and TRBJ2-1; D perhaps matches TRBD1 (5 bases). The CDR3 is made up of 13 amino acids. V lost 8 bases to trimming and J lost 6 bases, with 14 bases between them. CDR1 is LGHDT, CDR2 YNNKEL, per germline (reference sequence). DNA for the CDR3: TGTGCCAGCTCAGCCAGGGCTTCCAATGAGCAGTTCTTC. It encodes CASSARASNEQFF.

The chain is built from TRBV7-9 and TRBJ1-2; D is possibly TRBD1 (5 bases). This CDR3 has 14 residues. Looked up from germline, CDR1 is SEHNR and CDR2 is FQNEAQ (reference sequence). Trimming took off 1 base at V and 4 bases at J, with 10 bases between the two ends. The CDR3 sequence: CASSLDLTGYGYTF. CDR3 in DNA: TGTGCCAGCAGCTTAGATCTCACAGGCTATGGCTACACCTTC. Using reference TRBV7-9 and TRBJ1-2 for the parts outside the CDR3, the full variable domain is DTGVSQNPRHKITKRGQNVTFRCDPISEHNRLYWYRQTLGQGPEFLTYFQNEAQLEKSRLLSDRFSAERPKGSFSTLEIQRTEQGDSAMYLCASSLDLTGYGYTFGSGTRLTVV.